This T cell receptor beta chain was documented in a study of HIV-infected patients and healthy controls. Whole-study results and caveats: In HIV-infected patients, the apparent post-therapy Gini index recovery did not replicate in size-matched data.

The repertoire came from unfractionated whole blood and reflected all unsorted peripheral T cells. Around 500 ng RNA was reverse transcribed with alpha and beta constant-region primers. Using multiplexing indices, alpha and beta chain libraries were generated apart by chain-specific third strand synthesis. One entry per CDR3 protein, called by TCRdb with MiXCR from the 5' RACE reads. This repertoire shows fewer than 9,500 distinct CDR3 sequences, about a tenth found once; its top ten account for over 15%. V was clipped by 7 bases and J by 7 bases; unmatched bases: 4. Germline V gene lookup returns CDR1 ENHRY and CDR2 SYGVKD. There are 13 residues in the CDR3. This clonotype is classed as medium-sized. Its antigen is not identified.

V usage is TRBV10-3 and J usage is TRBJ1-6, with TRBD1 matching over 7 bases. The sequence came from an adult with HIV infection. The sequenced sample was blood, obtained before antiretroviral therapy. Here the CDR3 DNA reads TGTGCCATCAAGACAGGGTTAAATTCACCCCTCCACTTT. Translating it yields CAIKTGLNSPLHF.